Given below is one TCR beta chain in context. Its target is unknown. Between the trimmed V and J ends, which lost 1 base and 9 bases, there was a span of 19 bases. The CDR3 is 16 residues long. CDR1 is LNHDA and CDR2 is SQIVND in the germline V gene (reference sequence). Here immunoSEQ multiplex PCR was the method, and the copy in TCRdb shows in-frame clones only, minus some. The table includes about 99,000 clones, around 90% detected once. The sample originates from a study of radiotherapy plus CTLA-4 blockade in lung cancer. Study information: Among all patients, approximately 17% showed objective responses, while more than 25% had disease control. Study observations and caveats: Subsequent to radiotherapy plus ipilimumab, tumor-derived TCR clones underwent expansion in blood. The authors reported that early blood T cell clone dynamics, with interferon-beta, best predicted response.

This chain uses TRBV19 with TRBJ2-1; unclear D gene. The receptor was isolated from a human donor with non-small cell lung cancer that progressed on radiotherapy plus ipilimumab. This specimen was peripheral blood, taken from a patient treated with radiotherapy plus ipilimumab. The CDR3 DNA is TGTGCCAGTAGTATAGCTTCAAGCCTCAGGCTAGGTGAGCAGTTCTTC. Residues: CASSIASSLRLGEQFF. Drawing the rest from reference TRBV19 and TRBJ2-1, the complete variable domain is DGGITQSPKYLFRKEGQNVTLSCEQNLNHDAMYWYRQDPGQGLRLIYYSQIVNDFQKGDIAEGYSVSREKKESFPLTVTSAQKNPTAFYLCASSIASSLRLGEQFFGPGTRLTVL.